These T cell receptor beta chains were read from a single sample in a study of shared clonotypes between healthy human individuals. TCRdb keeps only in-frame clones here, not all; method: immunoSEQ multiplex PCR. Of a few million clones listed, over 85% were seen once; the top ten hold under 0.45%. The sample comprised naive CD4+ T cells from PBMCs. The receptors shown here come from a man between 18 and 35 years old in good health. Some clones in this sample may be carry-over from other donors' samples. The CDR3 runs from the conserved cysteine through the conserved F or W. The D gene is left open where the match is weak. The listing skips clone size in some rows; elsewhere it reads once, few, many or a size class.

D gene,clone size,V gene,J gene,CDR3 DNA,CDR3 protein
NA,NA,TRBV7-9,TRBJ1-1,TGTGCCAGCAGCTTGGCCCCGGGTGTGAGGAACACTGAAGCTTTCTTT,CASSLAPGVRNTEAFF
TRBD2,NA,TRBV28,TRBJ2-1,TGTGCCAGCAGTTTACTAGCGGGAGAGCAGTTCTTC,CASSLLAGEQFF
NA,NA,TRBV7-9,TRBJ1-4,TGTGCCAGCAGCTTACCAACGGGCCGGGTCGAAAAACTGTTTTTT,CASSLPTGRVEKLFF
TRBD2,NA,TRBV7-7,TRBJ2-5,TGTGCCAGCAGCCCACTAACCGGGACTAGCGCCCAAGAGACCCAGTACTTC,CASSPLTGTSAQETQYF
TRBD1,NA,TRBV28,TRBJ1-2,TGTGCCAGCAGTTTTGGGACAGGGGGGATCCTTGGGGCCGGCTACACCTTC,CASSFGTGGILGAGYTF
NA,NA,TRBV25-1,TRBJ2-6,TGTGCCAGCAGTGAATATGGCGGAGACTCTGGGGCCAACGTCCTGACTTTC,CASSEYGGDSGANVLTF
TRBD1,NA,TRBV10-1,TRBJ2-7,TGCGCCAGAACAAATCCGGGACAGGTCTGCTACGAGCAGTACTTC,CARTNPGQVCYEQYF
TRBD2,NA,TRBV5-4,TRBJ2-3,TGTGCCAGCAGCTTGGTCACCCAACCCCTAGCGGCTAGCACAGATACGCAGTATTTT,CASSLVTQPLAASTDTQYF
NA,NA,TRBV20-1,TRBJ2-7,TGCAGTGCTAGACTGGCTCCGCAGTACTTC,CSARLAPQYF
NA,NA,TRBV5-4,TRBJ1-2,TGTGCCAGCAGCCCCCGCGGGGGCCCCTATGGCTACACCTTC,CASSPRGGPYGYTF
NA,NA,TRBV10-1,TRBJ1-2,TGCGCCAGCAGTGTTCACATTGGAGGCGGCTACACCTTC,CASSVHIGGGYTF
NA,NA,TRBV27,TRBJ1-4,TGTGCCAGCAGCCCCTGGGCCGGCGGGGAAAAACTGTTTTTT,CASSPWAGGEKLFF
TRBD2,NA,TRBV5-1,TRBJ2-5,TGCGCCAGCAGCTCCCTAGCGGACCAAGAGACCCAGTACTTC,CASSSLADQETQYF
NA,NA,TRBV2,TRBJ1-1,TGTGCCAGCAACACCCAGGAAGGCAGGAACACTGAAGCTTTCTTT,CASNTQEGRNTEAFF
NA,NA,TRBV4-3,TRBJ2-3,TGCGCCAGCAGCCAAGGCCCGGGGACTTCAGATACGCAGTATTTT,CASSQGPGTSDTQYF
NA,NA,TRBV7-3,TRBJ2-2,TGTGCCAGCAGCTTAAACAGCGGACCATCCACCGGGGAGCTGTTTTTT,CASSLNSGPSTGELFF
TRBD1,NA,TRBV19,TRBJ1-5,TGTGCCAGTAGTTTGATCCCCGGAGCCCGGGACAGGGGGCGTCATCAGCCCCAGCATTTT,CASSLIPGARDRGRHQPQHF
NA,NA,TRBV18,TRBJ2-1,TGTGCCAGCTCACTTTACAATGAGCAGTTCTTC,CASSLYNEQFF
TRBD1,once,TRBV7-2,TRBJ1-2,TGTGCCAGCAGCTTAGACGCGACAGGGGGCTATGGCTACACCTTC,CASSLDATGGYGYTF
NA,NA,TRBV5-4,TRBJ2-4,TGTGCCAGCAGCTCCCGACTAGTGATGGTAGGCAACATTCAGTACTTC,CASSSRLVMVGNIQYF
NA,NA,TRBV30,TRBJ1-4,TGTGCCTGGAGTAGGGCAGCGAATGAAAAACTGTTTTTT,CAWSRAANEKLFF
TRBD1,NA,TRBV27,TRBJ1-2,TGTGCCAGCAGCCTATTCTCGACAGGGGCGGGGTATGGCTACACCTTC,CASSLFSTGAGYGYTF
NA,NA,TRBV9,TRBJ2-1,TGTGCCAGCAGCGTAGTGGCTAGCAGCGATGAGCAGTTCTTC,CASSVVASSDEQFF
NA,NA,TRBV7-2,TRBJ1-2,TGTGCCAGCAGCTTAGTGCAGGGTGGCTATGGCTACACCTTC,CASSLVQGGYGYTF
NA,NA,TRBV29-1,TRBJ2-7,TGCAGCTATCAGGACACCGTATACGAGCAGTACTTC,CSYQDTVYEQYF
TRBD1,NA,TRBV2,TRBJ2-2,TGTGCCAGCAGTGAACAGGGGGCGAGCACCGGGGAGCTGTTTTTT,CASSEQGASTGELFF
NA,NA,TRBV6-1,TRBJ1-2,TGTGCCAGCAGCCCATTGAGGGGGTGGGACTATGGCTACACCTTC,CASSPLRGWDYGYTF
TRBD2,NA,TRBV9,TRBJ2-3,TGTGCCAGCAGCGTTATCGGGACTAGCGGCCTCACAGATACGCAGTATTTT,CASSVIGTSGLTDTQYF
NA,NA,TRBV15,TRBJ2-1,TGTGCCACCAGCCCGACTCTCCCGGCACCTGAGCAGTTCTTC,CATSPTLPAPEQFF
NA,NA,TRBV9,TRBJ1-3,TGTGCCAGCAGCGTAGGTTCCGTTGGAAACACCATATATTTT,CASSVGSVGNTIYF
TRBD1,NA,TRBV2,TRBJ1-1,TGTGCCAGCGAAAGGTACCGACAGGGCAACACTGAAGCTTTCTTT,CASERYRQGNTEAFF
TRBD2,NA,TRBV7-8,TRBJ2-1,TGTGCCAGCAGCCCGTGGGGGGCCCTAGCGGGAGGGCCCTCCAATGAGCAGTTCTTC,CASSPWGALAGGPSNEQFF
NA,NA,TRBV21-1,TRBJ1-5,TGTGCCAGCAGCAAAGAGGCAGGAACCTTACCTAATAGCAATCAGCCCCAGCATTTT,CASSKEAGTLPNSNQPQHF
TRBD1,NA,TRBV7-3,TRBJ1-2,TGTGCCAGCAGCTTCGACAGGGATGGCTACACCTTC,CASSFDRDGYTF
NA,NA,TRBV29-1,TRBJ2-7,TGCAGCGCGACCGGGGACTACGAGCAGTACTTC,CSATGDYEQYF
NA,NA,TRBV7-6,TRBJ2-7,TGTGCCAGCAGCTTATCTCAGATTTACGAGCAGTACTTC,CASSLSQIYEQYF
NA,NA,TRBV12-2,TRBJ1-5,TGTGCAAGTCGCTCGGGCAGGATTCGATCCTTGGAGGGTTGGGGCAATCAGCCCCAGCATTTT,CASRSGRIRSLEGWGNQPQHF
NA,NA,TRBV6-4,TRBJ1-1,TGTGCCAGCAGTGACCGCCGGGACACCGATTTATTGAACACTGAAGCTTTCTTT,CASSDRRDTDLLNTEAFF
TRBD1,NA,TRBV10-1,TRBJ2-7,TGCGCCAGCAGTGCCGGGACAGCCTCCTACGAGCAGTACTTC,CASSAGTASYEQYF
TRBD2,NA,TRBV19,TRBJ2-3,TGTGCCAGTAGTATCAGCGGGAGCTCAGATACGCAGTATTTT,CASSISGSSDTQYF
TRBD2,NA,TRBV10-1,TRBJ2-1,TGCGCCAGCAGTGGGGGACTAGCGGGGGACAATGAGCAGTTCTTC,CASSGGLAGDNEQFF
NA,NA,TRBV30,TRBJ2-7,TGTGCCTGGAGTGTGGGCGGGATCTACGAGCAGTACTTC,CAWSVGGIYEQYF
NA,once,TRBV10-3,TRBJ2-6,TGTGCCATCAACTTAAGACAGGAAACCTCCGACGTCAACGTCCTGACTTTC,CAINLRQETSDVNVLTF
NA,once,TRBV6-5,TRBJ1-3,TGTGCCAGCTATGTGAACGGCGGAAACACCATATATTTT,CASYVNGGNTIYF
NA,once,TRBV4-1,TRBJ1-4,TGCGCCAGCAGCCCAGGGTGGGTTAATGAAAAACTGTTTTTT,CASSPGWVNEKLFF
NA,NA,TRBV5-6,TRBJ2-1,TGTGCCAGCAGCTTGGGCCTGATGGAAGGGGATGAGCAGTTCTTC,CASSLGLMEGDEQFF
NA,NA,TRBV7-9,TRBJ2-3,TGTGCCAGCAGCGTACTAACAGATACGCAGTATTTT,CASSVLTDTQYF